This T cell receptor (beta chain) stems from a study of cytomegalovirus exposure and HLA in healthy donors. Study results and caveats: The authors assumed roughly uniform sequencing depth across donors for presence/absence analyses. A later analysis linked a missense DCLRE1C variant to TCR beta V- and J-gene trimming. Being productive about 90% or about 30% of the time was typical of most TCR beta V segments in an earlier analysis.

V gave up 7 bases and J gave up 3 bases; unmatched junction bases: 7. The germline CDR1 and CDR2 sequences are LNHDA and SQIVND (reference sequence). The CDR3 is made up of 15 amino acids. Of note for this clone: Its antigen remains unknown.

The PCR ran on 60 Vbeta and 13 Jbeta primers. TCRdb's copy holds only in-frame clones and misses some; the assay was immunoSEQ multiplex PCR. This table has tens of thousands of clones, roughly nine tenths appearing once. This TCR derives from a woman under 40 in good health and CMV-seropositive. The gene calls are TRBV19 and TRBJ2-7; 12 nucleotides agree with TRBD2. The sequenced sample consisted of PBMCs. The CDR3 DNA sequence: TGTGCCAGTACCCTGGGGACTAGCGGGTACTACGAGCAGTACTTC. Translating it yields CASTLGTSGYYEQYF.